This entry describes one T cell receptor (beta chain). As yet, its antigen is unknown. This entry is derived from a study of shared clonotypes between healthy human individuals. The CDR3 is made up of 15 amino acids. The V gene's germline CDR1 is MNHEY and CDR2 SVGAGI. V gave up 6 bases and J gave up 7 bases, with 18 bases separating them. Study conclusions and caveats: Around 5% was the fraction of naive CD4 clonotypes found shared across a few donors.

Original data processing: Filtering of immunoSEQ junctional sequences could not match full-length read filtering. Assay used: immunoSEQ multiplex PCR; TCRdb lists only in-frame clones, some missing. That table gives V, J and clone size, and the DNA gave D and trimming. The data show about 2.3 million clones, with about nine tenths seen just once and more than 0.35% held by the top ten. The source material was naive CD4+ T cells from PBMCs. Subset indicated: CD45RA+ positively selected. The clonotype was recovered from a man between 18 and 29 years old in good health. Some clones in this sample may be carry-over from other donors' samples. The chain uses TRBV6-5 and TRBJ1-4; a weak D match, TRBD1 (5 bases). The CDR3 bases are TGTGCCAGCAGGCCACATCAGGGACCGGTTGAAAAACTGTTTTTT. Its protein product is CASRPHQGPVEKLFF.